This TCR beta chain was captured by sequencing in a study of blood T cell repertoires in COVID-19. Study as a whole: PBMCs, B-cell-depleted T cells, or T cells were the source of the cDNA or gDNA that made up the material.

Data came from immunoSEQ multiplex PCR; TCRdb stores just in-frame clones and leaves some out. This repertoire shows 400,000 to 500,000 clones, about 88% found once; its top ten account for about 1.5%. With 3 bases removed from V and 4 bases from J, the gap between germline ends came to 19 bases. CDR3 length: 17 residues. CDR1 SGHRS and CDR2 YFSETQ come from the germline V gene. Clinical histories supplied by participants themselves formed the basis of cohort assignment. The source of this sequence is a woman younger than 35 who had been exposed to COVID-19. Input material: PBMCs or T cells enriched from blood (not recorded which). The rearrangement uses TRBV5-1 and TRBJ2-2; D unresolved. The CDR3 DNA is TGCGCCAGCAGCTGGAGCAGAAATGACTTAATCACCGGGGAGCTGTTTTTT. Translated, it gives CASSWSRNDLITGELFF.